This T cell receptor (beta chain) is drawn from a study of T cells of healthy individuals. The CDR3 loop spans 14 amino acids. Losses at the gene ends were 5 bases for V and 5 bases for J; bases not matched to a gene: 7. Germline V lookup: CDR1 SGHTA, CDR2 FQGNSA. TCRdb reprocessed the 5' RACE reads with MiXCR, giving one entry per CDR3 protein. The sample includes under 70,000 distinct CDR3 sequences, approximately 14% of them seen just once. This clonotype was seen many times. The rearrangement joins TRBV7-2 to TRBJ2-7; TRBD1 agrees at 9 bases. This clonotype originated in a human donor in good health. The CDR3 spells CASSQDRGRNEQYF. The CDR3 DNA follows: TGTGCCAGCAGCCAGGACAGGGGAAGGAACGAGCAGTACTTC.